These T cell receptor beta chains were read from a single sample in a study of identical twins. TCRdb reprocessed the 5' RACE reads via MiXCR and lists one record per CDR3 protein. Counted here are under 900,000 distinct CDR3 sequences, roughly an eighth occurring once; the ten biggest clones make up roughly 1.5%. In addition, the sample was reused for a study of yellow fever vaccine responses in identical twins.

The sample taken for sequencing was PBMCs. These receptors were taken from a woman between 18 and 29 years old in good health. Each CDR3 is given with its conserved first and last residue. Fields, in order: clone size, V gene, D gene, J gene, CDR3 length, CDR3 protein, CDR3 DNA. A D gene is named only where the DNA matches it firmly. Expanded clones get a size class; other rows say once, few or many, or leave the size out.

clone_size: few; v_call: TRBV7-6; d_call: -; j_call: TRBJ2-7; cdr3_length: 14; cdr3_aa: CASSLIQSSYEQYF; cdr3_nt: TGTGCCAGCAGCTTAATCCAGAGCTCCTACGAGCAGTACTTC
clone_size: few; v_call: TRBV4-1; d_call: -; j_call: TRBJ2-5; cdr3_length: 15; cdr3_aa: CASRPPGPMGETQYF; cdr3_nt: TGCGCCAGCAGACCTCCGGGACCCATGGGAGAGACCCAGTACTTC
clone_size: few; v_call: TRBV14; d_call: TRBD1; j_call: TRBJ2-1; cdr3_length: 14; cdr3_aa: CASRYSGTGVEQFF; cdr3_nt: TGTGCCAGCAGATATTCCGGGACAGGGGTTGAGCAGTTCTTC
clone_size: -; v_call: TRBV27; d_call: TRBD2; j_call: TRBJ2-4; cdr3_length: 16; cdr3_aa: CASSFVAGLAKNIQYF; cdr3_nt: TGTGCCAGCAGTTTTGTAGCGGGACTAGCCAAAAACATTCAGTACTTC
clone_size: few; v_call: TRBV3-1; d_call: TRBD1; j_call: TRBJ1-2; cdr3_length: 18; cdr3_aa: CASSQIWTGTGYHYGYTF; cdr3_nt: TGTGCCAGCAGCCAAATTTGGACCGGGACAGGGTATCACTATGGCTACACCTTC
clone_size: few; v_call: TRBV20-1; d_call: -; j_call: TRBJ1-1; cdr3_length: 14; cdr3_aa: CSARGADRNTEAFF; cdr3_nt: TGCAGTGCTAGAGGCGCGGACAGGAACACTGAAGCTTTCTTT
clone_size: -; v_call: TRBV24-1; d_call: -; j_call: TRBJ2-7; cdr3_length: 18; cdr3_aa: CATIVWSISGEGSYEQYF; cdr3_nt: TGTGCCACCATAGTCTGGTCGATTAGCGGAGAAGGGTCCTACGAGCAGTACTTC
clone_size: -; v_call: TRBV27; d_call: -; j_call: TRBJ1-1; cdr3_length: 13; cdr3_aa: CASSFMVYTEAFF; cdr3_nt: TGTGCCAGCAGTTTTATGGTGTACACTGAAGCTTTCTTT
clone_size: few; v_call: TRBV5-1; d_call: -; j_call: TRBJ2-5; cdr3_length: 13; cdr3_aa: CASLLGWQETQYF; cdr3_nt: TGCGCCAGCCTGCTGGGGTGGCAAGAGACCCAGTACTTC
clone_size: -; v_call: TRBV29-1; d_call: TRBD1; j_call: TRBJ2-3; cdr3_length: 14; cdr3_aa: CSVAGTGSADTQYF; cdr3_nt: TGCAGCGTTGCAGGGACAGGGTCTGCAGATACGCAGTATTTT
clone_size: few; v_call: TRBV3-1; d_call: TRBD2; j_call: TRBJ2-1; cdr3_length: 15; cdr3_aa: CASSPGREWANEQFF; cdr3_nt: TGTGCCAGCAGCCCAGGGCGGGAGTGGGCCAATGAGCAGTTCTTC
clone_size: -; v_call: TRBV20-1; d_call: TRBD2; j_call: TRBJ2-2; cdr3_length: 16; cdr3_aa: CSARALAGGGTGELFF; cdr3_nt: TGCAGTGCTAGGGCGCTAGCGGGAGGCGGCACCGGGGAGCTGTTTTTT
clone_size: once; v_call: TRBV4-1; d_call: -; j_call: TRBJ1-1; cdr3_length: 18; cdr3_aa: CASSHPSPRRVSGTEAFF; cdr3_nt: TGCGCCAGCAGCCACCCCTCACCCCGCAGGGTTTCGGGCACTGAAGCTTTCTTT
clone_size: few; v_call: TRBV19; d_call: TRBD1; j_call: TRBJ1-5; cdr3_length: 16; cdr3_aa: CASSTGRGFGWQPQHF; cdr3_nt: TGTGCCAGTAGTACTGGCAGGGGGTTTGGGTGGCAGCCCCAGCATTTT
clone_size: few; v_call: TRBV25-1; d_call: TRBD2; j_call: TRBJ2-7; cdr3_length: 18; cdr3_aa: CASSESPGTSGRGYEQYF; cdr3_nt: TGTGCCAGCAGTGAATCACCCGGGACTAGCGGGAGGGGGTACGAGCAGTACTTC
clone_size: few; v_call: TRBV27; d_call: TRBD1; j_call: TRBJ2-7; cdr3_length: 15; cdr3_aa: CASRPGTGSSYEQYF; cdr3_nt: TGTGCCAGCAGGCCCGGGACAGGGAGCTCCTACGAGCAGTACTTC
clone_size: -; v_call: TRBV5-1; d_call: TRBD2; j_call: TRBJ2-5; cdr3_length: 16; cdr3_aa: CASSFRTSGGPETQYF; cdr3_nt: TGCGCCAGCAGCTTCCGGACTAGCGGGGGGCCGGAGACCCAGTACTTC
clone_size: few; v_call: TRBV5-1; d_call: -; j_call: TRBJ2-4; cdr3_length: 13; cdr3_aa: CASSPTTTNIQYF; cdr3_nt: TGCGCCAGCAGCCCCACTACTACAAACATTCAGTACTTC
clone_size: -; v_call: TRBV29-1; d_call: TRBD2; j_call: TRBJ2-4; cdr3_length: 19; cdr3_aa: CSVAVTGLAGGGAKNIQYF; cdr3_nt: TGCAGCGTTGCTGTCACCGGACTAGCGGGAGGGGGGGCCAAAAACATTCAGTACTTC
clone_size: -; v_call: TRBV7-9; d_call: TRBD1; j_call: TRBJ2-3; cdr3_length: 15; cdr3_aa: CASAQDRARTDTQYF; cdr3_nt: TGTGCCAGCGCACAGGACAGGGCTCGCACAGATACGCAGTATTTT
clone_size: -; v_call: TRBV28; d_call: -; j_call: TRBJ1-1; cdr3_length: 12; cdr3_aa: CASSPFSTEAFF; cdr3_nt: TGTGCCAGCAGCCCTTTTAGCACTGAAGCTTTCTTT
clone_size: -; v_call: TRBV7-9; d_call: TRBD1; j_call: TRBJ1-2; cdr3_length: 11; cdr3_aa: CASGQGDGYTF; cdr3_nt: TGTGCCAGCGGACAGGGGGACGGCTACACCTTC
clone_size: few; v_call: TRBV9; d_call: TRBD2; j_call: TRBJ2-1; cdr3_length: 15; cdr3_aa: CASSVVPSGRNEQFF; cdr3_nt: TGTGCCAGCAGCGTAGTTCCTAGCGGGAGGAATGAGCAGTTCTTC
clone_size: few; v_call: TRBV27; d_call: TRBD2; j_call: TRBJ2-7; cdr3_length: 15; cdr3_aa: CASSLSGLAGGEQYF; cdr3_nt: TGTGCCAGCAGCCTATCCGGACTAGCGGGAGGGGAGCAGTACTTC
clone_size: few; v_call: TRBV2; d_call: TRBD1; j_call: TRBJ2-7; cdr3_length: 13; cdr3_aa: CASLGQGGREQYF; cdr3_nt: TGTGCCAGCCTGGGACAGGGGGGACGGGAGCAGTACTTC
clone_size: -; v_call: TRBV7-2; d_call: TRBD1; j_call: TRBJ2-7; cdr3_length: 16; cdr3_aa: CASSGLAGTGLSEQYF; cdr3_nt: TGTGCCAGCAGCGGACTCGCCGGGACAGGGCTCTCCGAGCAGTACTTC
clone_size: few; v_call: TRBV14; d_call: -; j_call: TRBJ2-3; cdr3_length: 18; cdr3_aa: CASSHPPPPGLLTDTQYF; cdr3_nt: TGTGCCAGCAGCCATCCCCCCCCTCCGGGACTGCTCACAGATACGCAGTATTTT
clone_size: -; v_call: TRBV2; d_call: TRBD2; j_call: TRBJ2-1; cdr3_length: 18; cdr3_aa: CAISSRTSGGFFYNEQFF; cdr3_nt: TGTGCCATCAGTTCCCGGACTAGCGGGGGGTTTTTTTACAATGAGCAGTTCTTC
clone_size: -; v_call: TRBV7-2; d_call: -; j_call: TRBJ1-4; cdr3_length: 14; cdr3_aa: CASSPDEGSEKLFF; cdr3_nt: TGTGCCAGCAGCCCCGACGAGGGCAGCGAAAAACTGTTTTTT
clone_size: -; v_call: TRBV4-1; d_call: -; j_call: TRBJ1-1; cdr3_length: 15; cdr3_aa: CASSQEGRGGTEAFF; cdr3_nt: TGCGCCAGCAGCCAAGAGGGCAGGGGAGGCACTGAAGCTTTCTTT
clone_size: -; v_call: TRBV2; d_call: -; j_call: TRBJ2-5; cdr3_length: 14; cdr3_aa: CASRKKDSQETQYF; cdr3_nt: TGTGCCAGCAGAAAAAAGGACAGTCAAGAGACCCAGTACTTC
clone_size: -; v_call: TRBV11-2; d_call: -; j_call: TRBJ1-1; cdr3_length: 19; cdr3_aa: CASSLVASKGGHMNTEAFF; cdr3_nt: TGTGCCAGCAGCTTAGTAGCCTCCAAGGGGGGCCACATGAACACTGAAGCTTTCTTT
clone_size: -; v_call: TRBV12-3/TRBV12-4; d_call: -; j_call: TRBJ1-1; cdr3_length: 10; cdr3_aa: CASIRSEAFF; cdr3_nt: TGTGCCAGCATACGATCTGAAGCTTTCTTT
clone_size: few; v_call: TRBV12-3/TRBV12-4; d_call: TRBD1; j_call: TRBJ1-1; cdr3_length: 17; cdr3_aa: CASSLRRGGGRNTEAFF; cdr3_nt: TGTGCCAGCAGTTTACGAAGGGGAGGGGGCCGAAACACTGAAGCTTTCTTT
clone_size: -; v_call: TRBV15; d_call: TRBD1; j_call: TRBJ2-1; cdr3_length: 17; cdr3_aa: CATSRGGRGQSYNEQFF; cdr3_nt: TGTGCCACCAGCAGAGGCGGTAGGGGGCAATCCTACAATGAGCAGTTCTTC
clone_size: few; v_call: TRBV5-1; d_call: TRBD1; j_call: TRBJ1-6; cdr3_length: 16; cdr3_aa: CASSVRQGSYNSPLHF; cdr3_nt: TGCGCCAGCAGCGTGCGACAGGGGTCCTATAATTCACCCCTCCACTTT
clone_size: -; v_call: TRBV29-1; d_call: TRBD2; j_call: TRBJ2-1; cdr3_length: 14; cdr3_aa: CSGTRAGKYNEQFF; cdr3_nt: TGCAGCGGGACTAGGGCAGGCAAATACAATGAGCAGTTCTTC
clone_size: -; v_call: TRBV7-2; d_call: -; j_call: TRBJ2-3; cdr3_length: 15; cdr3_aa: CASSSGGGGHYTQYF; cdr3_nt: TGTGCCAGCAGCTCCGGGGGTGGGGGGCACTATACGCAGTATTTT
clone_size: many; v_call: TRBV5-1; d_call: -; j_call: TRBJ2-2; cdr3_length: 13; cdr3_aa: CASSPLGAGELFF; cdr3_nt: TGCGCCAGCAGCCCCTTGGGGGCCGGGGAGCTGTTTTTT
clone_size: many; v_call: TRBV10-3; d_call: -; j_call: TRBJ2-2; cdr3_length: 16; cdr3_aa: CAISESGGPNTGELFF; cdr3_nt: TGTGCCATCAGTGAGTCGGGGGGTCCGAACACCGGGGAGCTGTTTTTT
clone_size: few; v_call: TRBV4-1; d_call: -; j_call: TRBJ1-2; cdr3_length: 17; cdr3_aa: CASSQDSRTGTTYGYTF; cdr3_nt: TGCGCCAGCAGCCAAGATAGTCGAACAGGGACTACGTATGGCTACACCTTC